This T cell receptor (beta chain) stems from a study of blood T cell repertoires in COVID-19. Looking at the study overall: Sites across the United States, Italy and Spain contributed samples from acute and convalescent COVID-19. The cDNA or gDNA used as material had been derived from T cells, B-cell-depleted T cells, or PBMCs.

Per the original data handling: Using reference gene primer amplification, nucleated cell counts were estimated. TCRdb's table, derived via immunoSEQ multiplex PCR, lists solely in-frame clones and lacks some. V and J calls and clone size come straight from that table; D and trimming were deduced from the DNA. The sample holds more than 95,000 clones, about four fifths seen once. The TCR was taken from a woman older than 75 with active or convalescent COVID-19. The specimen was peripheral blood.

The CDR3 DNA reads as TGTGCCAGCAGCTTAGGGCTCAACAATGAGCAGTTCTTC. Its translation is CASSLGLNNEQFF. The genes are TRBV7-9 and TRBJ2-1; D remains ambiguous. Germline CDR1 is SEHNR and CDR2 is FQNEAQ (reference sequence). Trimming removed 1 base from V and 5 bases from J, with 6 bases in between. The CDR3 runs to 13 residues.